The T cell receptor beta chain described here comes from a study of cytomegalovirus exposure and HLA in healthy donors. General study points: Earlier analysis found most TCR beta V segments productive about 87% or about 30% of the time. Several V segments, TRBV6-2 and TRBV6-3 among them, could not be told apart and were dropped. Some TCR beta chains (more than 150 of them) were listed as cytomegalovirus-associated.

V gave up 3 bases and J gave up 8 bases, with 11 bases separating them. The CDR3 runs to 13 residues. CDR1 SGHRS and CDR2 YFSETQ come from the germline V gene. About this clone itself: No antigen is known for it.

Primers for the PCR totalled 60 Vbeta and 13 Jbeta. Method: immunoSEQ multiplex PCR; TCRdb's copy keeps in-frame clones and lacks some. The data show some 150,000 clones, 75% to 80% seen once. The sequence derives from a middle-aged man in good health and CMV-seropositive. The chain carries TRBV5-1 and TRBJ2-2; D not resolved. Sequencing was carried out using PBMCs. CDR3 DNA sequence: TGCGCCAGCAGCTCCTATTTGGAGGGGGAGCTGTTTTTT. This translates into CASSSYLEGELFF.